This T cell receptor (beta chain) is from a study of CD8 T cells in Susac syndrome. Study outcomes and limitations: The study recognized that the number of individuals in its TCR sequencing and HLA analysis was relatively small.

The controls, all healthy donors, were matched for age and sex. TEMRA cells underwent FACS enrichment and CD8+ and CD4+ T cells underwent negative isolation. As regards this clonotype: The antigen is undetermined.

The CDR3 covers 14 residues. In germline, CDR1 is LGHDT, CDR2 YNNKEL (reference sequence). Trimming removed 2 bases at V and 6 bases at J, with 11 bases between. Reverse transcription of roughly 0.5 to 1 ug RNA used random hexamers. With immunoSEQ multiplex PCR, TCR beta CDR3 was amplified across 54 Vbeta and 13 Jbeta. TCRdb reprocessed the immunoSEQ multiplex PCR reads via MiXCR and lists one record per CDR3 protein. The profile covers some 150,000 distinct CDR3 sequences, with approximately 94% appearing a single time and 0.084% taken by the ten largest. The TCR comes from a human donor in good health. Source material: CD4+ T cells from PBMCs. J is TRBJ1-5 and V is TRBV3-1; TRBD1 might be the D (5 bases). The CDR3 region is CASSQNRFSQPQHF. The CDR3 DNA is TGTGCCAGCAGCCAAAACAGGTTTTCTCAGCCCCAGCATTTT.